The source of this T cell receptor beta chain is a study of T cell repertoires in cytomegalovirus infection. Study-level background: It can be stated that public TCR beta signatures indicated CMV infection as well as a matching HLA type.

The CDR3 runs 13 residues. The V end lost 1 base, the J end lost 6 bases, and 10 bases lay between the germline ends. CDR1 and CDR2 (germline): SGHAT, FQNNGV. This clonotype occurred a few times. Its matching antigen is unknown. The study, taken as a whole, reports: CMV-specific TCR beta clonotypes restricted by HLA-C were the ones dominating the ex vivo response.

One entry per CDR3 protein results from TCRdb running MiXCR on the reads. The sample records around 200,000 distinct CDR3 sequences, approximately 38% being singletons. The source of this sequence is a human donor in good health (CMV status not recorded). Some clones in this sample may be carry-over from other donors' samples. The chain joins TRBV11-2 to TRBJ2-7; no definite D call. The source material was CD8+ T cells from cultured PBMCs, sampled from culture after CMV antigen stimulation. The CDR3 coding sequence is TGTGCCAGCAGCTTAGGTCTAGGTGGCGAGCAGTACTTC. It encodes CASSLGLGGEQYF.